This passage covers 32 T cell receptor beta chains from one sample sequenced in a study of T cells in Graves' hyperthyroidism and ophthalmopathy. The source material, RNA transcripts, was used to amplify TCR beta CDR3 regions. The TCR CDR3 was amplified in a first-round RT-PCR using the HTBI primer set. TCRdb analysed the multiplex PCR reads with MiXCR anew, one entry per CDR3 protein. There are a few hundred thousand distinct CDR3 sequences in the sample; 15% to 19% occur only once, and approximately 7% lies in the top ten. Sequencing input: blood. The origin of the receptors is a young woman with Graves' hyperthyroidism.

In its sample, this clonotype was seen many times. This chain links TRBV30 with TRBJ2-1; D perhaps matches TRBD1 (6 bases). CDR3 length: 15 residues. Trimming cost V 5 bases and J 4 bases, with 18 bases left between them. The germline V gene has CDR1 GTSNPN and CDR2 SVGIG (reference sequence). CDR3 in DNA: TGTGCCTGGGTAGGACAGACCCTGGAATACAATGAGCAGTTCTTC. Residues: CAWVGQTLEYNEQFF.

The chain couples TRBV12-3 or TRBV12-4 to TRBJ2-2, with D perhaps matching TRBD1 or TRBD2 (7 bases each). CDR3 length: 16 residues. Trimming removed 1 base at V and 3 bases at J, with 12 bases between. For the CDR3, the DNA is TGTGCCAGCAGTTTAGGGCAGGGGGGGGACACCGGGGAGCTGTTTTTT. Amino acids: CASSLGQGGDTGELFF.

This clonotype was observed a few times. The V call is TRBV5-8, the J call TRBJ1-5; 8 positions agree with TRBD1. Germline loops: CDR1 SGHTS, CDR2 YDEGEE. V lost 1 base to trimming and J lost 7 bases; unmatched junction nucleotides: 7. The CDR3 runs to 15 residues. DNA for the CDR3: TGTGCCAGCAGCTTGCCCCCAGGGGGCGTCCAGCCCCAGCATTTT. Protein: CASSLPPGGVQPQHF.

The sample holds a few counts of this clonotype. The chain carries TRBV13 and TRBJ2-2; 10 bases are shared with TRBD1. The germline V gene encodes CDR1 PRHDT and CDR2 FYEKMQ (reference sequence). Trimming took 5 bases from V and 1 from J; bases not matched to a gene: 10. This CDR3 region has 18 residues. The CDR3 coding sequence is TGTGCCAGCAGCCCAGAGCCCAGGGACAGGGGGAACACCGGGGAGCTGTTTTTT. Its translation: CASSPEPRDRGNTGELFF.

This clonotype was seen more than once but under ten times. The rearrangement joins TRBV2 to TRBJ2-7; D may be TRBD1 (5 bases). The germline V and J ends were trimmed by 4 bases and 4 bases, with 17 bases remaining between them. From germline, CDR1 is SNHLY and CDR2 FYNNEI. CDR3 size: 15 residues. The CDR3 nucleotides read TGTGCCAGCAGTGGACAGCCCTTAGTCATATACGAGCAGTACTTC. Translated, it gives CASSGQPLVIYEQYF. Complete variable domain (other parts from reference TRBV2 and TRBJ2-7): EPEVTQTPSHQVTQMGQEVILRCVPISNHLYFYWYRQILGQKVEFLVSFYNNEISEKSEIFDDQFSVERPDGSNFTLKIRSTKLEDSAMYFCASSGQPLVIYEQYFGPGTRLTVT.

The chain couples TRBV5-1 to TRBJ1-1; D is unresolved. Germline loops: CDR1 SGHRS, CDR2 YFSETQ. The ends were cut back, 7 bases at V and 5 bases at J, with 18 bases in the middle. The CDR3 spans 14 residues. This chain's CDR3 is CASGLDPMRTEAFF. CDR3 nucleotide sequence: TGCGCCAGCGGTCTTGACCCCATGAGGACTGAAGCTTTCTTT.

This clonotype occurred many times. One end of the junction varies from germline; a read error may be responsible. The V gene is TRBV11-2, the J gene TRBJ2-5; a weak D match, TRBD1 (6 bases). CDR3 length: 12 residues. Germline-derived CDR1 and CDR2 are SGHAT and FQNNGV. CDR3 nucleotides: TGTGCCAGCAGCTTAGTGTCCACAGGGCTGAACTTC. Translated: CASSLVSTGLNF. The full variable domain, rest sourced from reference TRBV11-2 and TRBJ2-5, is EAGVAQSPRYKIIEKRQSVAFWCNPISGHATLYWYQQILGQGPKLLIQFQNNGVVDDSQLPKDRFSAERLKGVDSTLKIQPAKLEDSAVYLCASSLVSTGLNFGPGTRLLVL.

In this sample, this clonotype turned up many times. V usage is TRBV29-1 and J usage is TRBJ2-5, with 11 bases fitting TRBD1. J gave up 4 bases and V 6 bases, and 7 bases lay outside the gene matches. CDR1 is SQVTM and CDR2 is ANQGSEA in the germline V gene. The CDR3 spans 14 residues. This CDR3 is CSVRTGGLRETQYF. CDR3 sequence (DNA): TGCAGCGTACGGACAGGGGGCTTGAGAGAGACCCAGTACTTC.

The chain couples TRBV2 to TRBJ2-3, with 14 bases that match TRBD2. Germline CDR1 and CDR2: SNHLY and FYNNEI. V lost 7 bases, J lost 3 bases, and 3 bases stayed unmatched. The CDR3 spans 15 residues. The CDR3 protein is CASTGLAGGTDTQYF. CDR3 DNA: TGTGCCAGCACCGGACTAGCGGGAGGAACAGATACGCAGTATTTT.

The rearrangement links TRBV5-4 to TRBJ1-1; D may be TRBD1 (5 bases). Deletions cut 3 bases from V and 3 bases from J, with 12 bases between. CDR3 length: 14 residues. The V gene's germline CDR1 is SGHNT and CDR2 YYREEE (reference sequence). DNA of the CDR3: TGTGCCAGCAGCTCCGAATCAGGGTACACTGAAGCTTTCTTT. Its protein product is CASSSESGYTEAFF.

This clonotype was recorded many times. This chain connects TRBV5-6 to TRBJ1-3; D uncertain. Germline V gene data show CDR1 as SGHDT and CDR2 as YYEEEE. The CDR3 totals 13 residues. Trimming removed 2 bases at V and 0 bases at J, with 3 bases between. CDR3 bases: TGTGCCAGCAGCTTACTCTCTGGAAACACCATATATTTT. It is translated as CASSLLSGNTIYF.

The chain recombines TRBV19 with TRBJ1-5, with no clear D. V lost 6 bases and J lost 1, with 13 bases in between. The CDR3 is 15 residues long. Germline CDR1 is LNHDA and CDR2 is SQIVND (reference sequence). CDR3 protein: CASSSIPMSNQPQHF. DNA for the CDR3: TGTGCCAGTAGCAGTATACCCATGAGCAATCAGCCCCAGCATTTT.

There are a few counts of this clonotype. J is TRBJ1-3 and V is TRBV6-1; TRBD1 matches 7 bases. With 3 bases clipped from V and 4 bases from J, the junction kept 6 bases outside the gene matches. Per germline, CDR1 MNHNS and CDR2 SASEGT. The CDR3 consists of 15 residues. This CDR3 is CASSDWGQLGNTIYF. CDR3 coding DNA: TGTGCCAGCAGTGATTGGGGACAGCTGGGAAACACCATATATTTT.

The chain employs TRBV27 and TRBJ2-7; possibly TRBD1 for D (5 bases). The V gene's germline CDR1 is MNHEY and CDR2 SMNVEV (reference sequence). There are 14 residues in the CDR3. V was cut by 4 bases and J by 3 bases, with 13 bases left in between. CDR3 in DNA: TGTGCCAGCAGTTATCAGGGTGGGATCTACGAGCAGTACTTC. It yields the protein CASSYQGGIYEQYF.

This clonotype has at least ten counts. The chain combines TRBV5-6 with TRBJ1-2; D ambiguous. The CDR3 is 12 residues long. V shed 4 bases and J shed 5 bases, with 9 bases lying between them. Germline CDR1 SGHDT, CDR2 YYEEEE. The CDR3 protein is CASSPSTYGYTF. The DNA of the CDR3 is TGTGCCAGCAGCCCATCAACTTATGGCTACACCTTC.

This clonotype was recorded many times. This chain uses TRBV10-3 with TRBJ2-7; TRBD2 matches at 12 bases. The V gene's germline CDR1 is ENHRY and CDR2 SYGVKD. There are 15 residues in the CDR3. Trimming at V came to 6 bases and at J to 2 bases, leaving 5 bases not matched to a gene. This CDR3 reads CAIRSPSGRAYEQYF. Here the CDR3 DNA reads TGTGCCATCAGGTCCCCTAGCGGGAGGGCCTACGAGCAGTACTTC.

With respect to this clonotype: At one end the junction does not follow the germline gene, possibly because of a read error. The rearrangement joins TRBV29-1 to TRBJ2-3, with 10 bases that match TRBD1. Germline V CDR1 and CDR2: SQVTM, ANQGSEA. The CDR3 contains 17 residues. CDR3 protein: CGVALEAWTGGDDTQYF. The CDR3 DNA reads as TGCGGCGTTGCACTAGAGGCATGGACAGGGGGTGATGATACGCAGTATTTT.

This chain links TRBV20-1 with TRBJ1-4; D gene uncertain. This CDR3 contains 13 residues. Between the trimmed V and J ends, which lost 5 bases and 8 bases, there was a span of 15 bases. Per germline, CDR1 DFQATT and CDR2 SNEGSKA (reference sequence). Written as DNA, the CDR3 is TGCAGTGCTGCATCTGGGGAGGACGAAAAACTGTTTTTT. Amino acid sequence: CSAASGEDEKLFF.

This clonotype was seen many times. The rearrangement joins TRBV13 to TRBJ2-2; D unresolved. The CDR3 is 17 amino acids. In germline, CDR1 is PRHDT, CDR2 FYEKMQ (reference sequence). V shed 0 bases and J shed 3 bases, with 14 bases lying between them. CDR3 amino acids: CASSLGLGRHDTGELFF. The CDR3 coding sequence is TGTGCCAGCAGCTTAGGCCTCGGGCGGCACGACACCGGGGAGCTGTTTTTT.

Regarding this clonotype: A much larger clone differs from this one at a single base, so this may be a read error. This chain connects TRBV29-1 to TRBJ2-1; 16 positions match TRBD2. The germline gives CDR1 SQVTM, CDR2 ANQGSEA. The CDR3 extends over 18 amino acids. The CDR3 reads CSVEGLAGGVVSYNGQFF. The CDR3 coding sequence is TGCAGCGTTGAGGGACTAGCGGGAGGGGTCGTCTCCTACAATGGGCAGTTCTTC.

The table lists this clonotype with a few counts. The rearrangement joins TRBV5-1 to TRBJ2-3; D could derive from TRBD1 or TRBD2 (5 bases each). V gave up 4 bases and J gave up 4 bases, with 22 bases separating them. Germline CDR1 reads SGHRS; CDR2 reads YFSETQ. This CDR3 comprises 17 residues. In DNA, the CDR3 is TGCGCCAGCAGCCCAATTTGGGGCTCGGGGCTGGCAGATACGCAGTATTTT. This gives the protein CASSPIWGSGLADTQYF.

This clonotype was seen ten or more times. This sequence joins TRBV9 and TRBJ2-1, with 14 nucleotides matching TRBD2. The CDR3 is 16 amino acids. Trimming took 4 bases from V and 7 from J; bases not matched to a gene: 7. Per germline, CDR1 SGDLS and CDR2 YYNGEE. The CDR3 sequence is CASSYGTSGRGNEQFF. Written as DNA, the CDR3 is TGTGCCAGCAGCTACGGGACTAGCGGGAGAGGAAATGAGCAGTTCTTC.

This clonotype turned up a few times. This sequence joins TRBV5-6 and TRBJ2-1, with a weak D call TRBD2 (6 bases). CDR3 length equals 13 residues. The germline CDR1 and CDR2 sequences are SGHDT and YYEEEE. V was shortened by 3 bases and J by 7 bases, with 11 bases between the two germline ends. The CDR3 loop is CASSSWAGNEQFF. CDR3 bases: TGTGCCAGCAGCTCCTGGGCGGGAAATGAGCAGTTCTTC.

This clonotype has ten or more counts. The chain combines TRBV28 with TRBJ1-2; 7 bases match TRBD1. Germline values: CDR1 MDHEN, CDR2 SYDVKM. J gave up 7 bases and V 5 bases, and 4 bases lay outside the gene matches. This CDR3 contains 12 residues. The CDR3 loop reads CASSLGTVGYTF. The CDR3 DNA is TGTGCCAGCAGTCTCGGGACAGTTGGCTACACCTTC.

This clonotype was seen repeatedly, ten times or more. CDR3 sequence: CSVEAPGSADYEQYF. The CDR3 nucleotides read TGCAGCGTTGAAGCCCCGGGATCGGCGGACTACGAGCAGTACTTC. J is TRBJ2-7 and V is TRBV29-1; maybe TRBD2 (5 bases). Trimming removed 1 base from V and 3 bases from J, with 16 bases in between. Germline CDR1 is SQVTM and CDR2 is ANQGSEA. The CDR3 has 15 residues.

V usage is TRBV6-1 and J usage is TRBJ2-6, with 7 bases matching TRBD2. Germline CDR1 reads MNHNS; CDR2 reads SASEGT. V trimming: 5 bases; J trimming: 0 bases; junction bases outside the gene matches: 13. The length of the CDR3 is 19 residues. CDR3: CASSLTLAALSSGANVLTF. In nucleotides, the CDR3 is TGTGCCAGCAGTTTAACTCTAGCGGCTTTGAGCTCTGGGGCCAACGTCCTGACTTTC.

At least ten counts were recorded for this clonotype. In DNA form, the CDR3 reads TGTGCCAGCAGCCAAGACGGATCTAGCCCCAACACAGATACGCAGTATTTT. It codes for CASSQDGSSPNTDTQYF. This chain uses TRBV3-1 with TRBJ2-3, with D possibly matching TRBD2 (5 bases). The V end was cut by 0 bases, the J end by 2 bases, with 15 bases between. The CDR3 runs 17 residues. Germline V gives CDR1 LGHDT, CDR2 YNNKEL (reference sequence).

This clonotype was counted a single time. V usage is TRBV10-2 and J usage is TRBJ2-5; no firm D call. V was shortened by 2 bases and J by 0 bases, with 10 bases between the two germline ends. The germline CDR1 and CDR2 sequences are WSHSY and SAAADI. CDR3 length: 15 residues. The CDR3 reads CASSEAGFYQETQYF. In nucleotides, the CDR3 is TGCGCCAGCAGTGAGGCAGGCTTTTACCAAGAGACCCAGTACTTC.

The sample holds a few counts of this clonotype. This chain connects TRBV5-1 to TRBJ1-2, with D unresolved. The CDR3 length is 16 residues. V lost 1 base and J lost 3, with 16 bases in between. Germline CDR1 reads SGHRS; CDR2 reads YFSETQ. The CDR3 nucleotides are TGCGCCAGCAGCTTGTTCCCATCGACAAGTCACTATGGCTACACCTTC. It codes for CASSLFPSTSHYGYTF.

There are a few counts of this clonotype. This chain uses TRBV19 with TRBJ2-4; D tentatively reads TRBD1 or TRBD2 (5 bases each). This CDR3 is built from 14 residues. The germline V and J ends were trimmed by 1 base and 7 bases, with 11 bases remaining between them. CDR1 and CDR2 from the germline V gene are LNHDA and SQIVND (reference sequence). DNA of the CDR3: TGTGCCAGTAGTATAGGAGGGGTGAAGAACATTCAGTACTTC. Translated: CASSIGGVKNIQYF.

In nucleotides, the CDR3 is TGTGCTAGTGGTGTCGGCCCAGCGGGAGAATCCGAGCAGTACTTC. This translates into CASGVGPAGESEQYF. The gene calls are TRBV12-5 and TRBJ2-7; 8 positions agree with TRBD2. Per germline, CDR1 LGHNT and CDR2 FRNRAP. CDR3 length: 15 residues. V was clipped by 5 bases and J by 6 bases; unmatched bases: 12.

The chain combines TRBV11-2 with TRBJ1-2; D gene ambiguous. The V and J ends lost 2 bases and 6 bases respectively, with 7 bases between them. This CDR3 has 12 residues. Germline CDR1 and CDR2: SGHAT and FQNNGV. Here the CDR3 reads CASSLSPNGYTF. The DNA for the CDR3 is TGTGCCAGCAGCTTATCCCCGAATGGCTACACCTTC.